This T cell receptor (beta chain) was documented in a study of cytomegalovirus exposure and HLA in healthy donors. Overall study: The approximately 130 validation repertoires and the roughly 670 first-cohort repertoires shared a platform, a later analysis reported. Whole-study results and caveats: Cytomegalovirus status, reportedly, was diagnosed with high specificity and sensitivity by the classifier.

Deletions cut 2 bases from V and 5 bases from J, with 10 bases between. There are 13 residues in the CDR3. The germline CDR1 and CDR2 sequences are GTSNPN and SVGIG (reference sequence). TCRdb's copy holds only in-frame clones and misses some; the assay was immunoSEQ multiplex PCR. The sample carries 220,000 or so clones, 65% to 85% recorded once. As concerns this clone: Antigen specificity is unknown.

Material for sequencing was PBMCs. The gene calls are TRBV30 and TRBJ1-5; no clear D gene. This TCR was recovered from a woman aged 25-40 years in good health and CMV-seropositive. The CDR3 loop is CAWSTEGDQPQHF. CDR3 coding DNA: TGTGCCTGGAGTACAGAGGGCGATCAGCCCCAGCATTTT.